This T cell receptor beta chain was obtained from a study of control samples from healthy donors and cancer patients. Germline V gene data show CDR1 as ENHRY and CDR2 as SYGVKD. The CDR3 contains 17 residues. V shed 4 bases and J shed 8 bases, with 26 bases lying between them. TCRdb's copy holds only in-frame clones and misses some; the assay was immunoSEQ multiplex PCR. The sample contains about 160,000 clones, 96% of which appear only once. The rearrangement links TRBV10-3 to TRBJ1-2; TRBD1 might be the D (6 bases). The sample taken for sequencing was blood. The TCR sequence derives from a woman under 40 in good health. The CDR3 spells CAISGALLGQLPIGYTF. CDR3 nucleotides: TGTGCCATCAGTGGAGCTTTATTAGGACAGCTACCCATAGGCTACACCTTC.